This record concerns one T cell receptor beta chain sequence. The data belong to a study of control samples from healthy donors and cancer patients. V was shortened by 0 bases and J by 5 bases, with 8 bases between the two germline ends. Germline V gene sequence: CDR1 SEHNR, CDR2 FQNEAQ (reference sequence). The CDR3 sequence is 13 residues long. Assay used: immunoSEQ multiplex PCR; TCRdb lists only in-frame clones, some missing. The sample lists under 150,000 clones; roughly 94% were seen once. Sequencing was carried out using blood. This chain connects TRBV7-9 to TRBJ2-7, with D unresolved. The TCR comes from a man aged 30 to 45 in good health. The DNA of the CDR3 is TGTGCCAGCAGCTTAGCGCTAAAAAACGAGCAGTACTTC. Translated: CASSLALKNEQYF. Filled out from reference TRBV7-9 and TRBJ2-7, the complete variable domain reads DTGVSQNPRHKITKRGQNVTFRCDPISEHNRLYWYRQTLGQGPEFLTYFQNEAQLEKSRLLSDRFSAERPKGSFSTLEIQRTEQGDSAMYLCASSLALKNEQYFGPGTRLTVT.